This T cell receptor beta chain originates from a study of cytomegalovirus exposure and HLA in healthy donors. In the study overall: Earlier findings included some 120 million unique TCR beta sequences obtained from 170 million or so T cells. A data release that came early held 75 million to 85 million unique TCRs from HLA-typed donors. Among about 380 genotyped donors, about 83% fell in the Caucasian-associated ancestry cluster. Points from the study as a whole: It was 160 or so TCR beta chains that were listed as cytomegalovirus-associated.

The germline CDR1 and CDR2 sequences are SNHLY and FYNNEI. With 0 bases removed from V and 6 bases from J, the gap between germline ends came to 15 bases. The CDR3 runs 16 residues. A word on this clone: What it recognizes is unknown.

The study ran its PCR with 60 Vbeta and 13 Jbeta primers. TCRdb keeps only in-frame clones here, not all; method: immunoSEQ multiplex PCR. This sample has 95,000 to 110,000 clones; 10% occur once, and the top ten carry under 6.5%. The chain couples TRBV2 to TRBJ2-1, with a possible D match to TRBD2 (6 bases). The sample was PBMCs. The receptor comes from a man aged 40-55 years in good health and CMV-seropositive. CDR3 sequence: CASSEAPRDLINEQFF. CDR3 nucleotide sequence: TGTGCCAGCAGTGAAGCCCCACGGGACTTAATCAATGAGCAGTTCTTC.